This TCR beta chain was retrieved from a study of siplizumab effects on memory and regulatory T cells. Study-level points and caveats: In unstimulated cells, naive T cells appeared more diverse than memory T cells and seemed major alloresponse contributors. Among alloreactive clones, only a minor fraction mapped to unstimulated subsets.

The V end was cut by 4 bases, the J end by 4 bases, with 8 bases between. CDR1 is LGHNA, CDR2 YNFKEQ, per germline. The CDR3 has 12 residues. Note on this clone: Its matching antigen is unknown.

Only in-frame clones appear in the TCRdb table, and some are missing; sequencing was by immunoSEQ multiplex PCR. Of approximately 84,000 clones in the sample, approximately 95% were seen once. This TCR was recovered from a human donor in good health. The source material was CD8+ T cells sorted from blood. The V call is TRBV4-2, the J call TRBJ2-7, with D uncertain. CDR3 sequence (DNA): TGTGCCAGCAGCCCTCCGTCTTACGAGCAGTACTTC. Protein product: CASSPPSYEQYF.